A selection of T cell receptor beta chains follows, all from one sample in a study of cytomegalovirus exposure and HLA in healthy donors. This table comes from immunoSEQ multiplex PCR, and its TCRdb copy is limited to in-frame clones, with some not included. The sample yields 90,000 to 120,000 clones, 60% to 80% seen once. Sample: PBMCs. Source of these receptors: a woman aged 18 to 35 in good health and CMV-seropositive. CDR3s include the opening cysteine and the closing phenylalanine or tryptophan. D genes are given only for firm matches. A row's size may be missing; if present it is once, few, many or a size class.

v_call	d_call	clone_size	j_call	cdr3_nt	cdr3_aa
TRBV7-3	TRBD2	few	TRBJ2-5	TGTGCCAGCAGCGAAGGGGGGACTAGCGGGACTAAGAGAGAGACCCAGTACTTC	CASSEGGTSGTKRETQYF
TRBV7-2	NA	NA	TRBJ2-1	TGTGCCAGCAGCTTTACCGGGACACCCACGGTTGAGCAGTTCTTC	CASSFTGTPTVEQFF
TRBV4-3	TRBD1	few	TRBJ2-7	TGCGCCAGCAGCCAAGGACAGGGCTCCTACGAGCAGTACTTC	CASSQGQGSYEQYF
TRBV4-1	NA	NA	TRBJ2-1	TGCGCCAGCAGCCAAGAGGTGCTAGCCGATGAGCAGTTCTTC	CASSQEVLADEQFF
TRBV25-1	TRBD2	NA	TRBJ2-2	TGTGCCAGCAGGGATGTGGGACTAGCGGGAGAAACCGGGGAGCTGTTTTTT	CASRDVGLAGETGELFF
TRBV2	TRBD1	NA	TRBJ2-5	TGTGCCAGCAGATCACGGACAGGGCTCCAAGAGACCCAGTACTTC	CASRSRTGLQETQYF
TRBV5-4	TRBD1	NA	TRBJ2-1	TGTGCCAGCAGTACGGGACAGTTTAACAATGAGCAGTTCTTC	CASSTGQFNNEQFF
TRBV29-1	TRBD2	NA	TRBJ2-7	TGCAGCGTTGCCCCCCTAGCGGGAGTACCCTACGAGCAGTACTTC	CSVAPLAGVPYEQYF
TRBV27	NA	NA	TRBJ2-1	TGTGCCAGCAGTCCGGGATTCTCCTACAATGAGCAGTTCTTC	CASSPGFSYNEQFF
TRBV19	TRBD1	few	TRBJ1-3	TGTGTCCCTACTCGTCCCGGCGGACAGGGTTCTGGAAACACCATATATTTT	CVPTRPGGQGSGNTIYF
TRBV5-1	NA	NA	TRBJ2-5	TGCGCCAGCAGCTTGGGCCAGGAACAAGAGACCCAGTACTTC	CASSLGQEQETQYF
TRBV7-2	NA	NA	TRBJ1-5	TGTGCCAGCAGCTTAGCAGGACAGAGCAATCAGCCCCAGCATTTT	CASSLAGQSNQPQHF
TRBV29-1	TRBD1	NA	TRBJ2-1	TGCAGCGGGGGGACAGGGGGCTACAATGAGCAGTTCTTC	CSGGTGGYNEQFF
TRBV6-6	TRBD2	NA	TRBJ2-7	TGTGCCAGCAGTTTTCTAGCGGGAGATTACGAGCAGTACTTC	CASSFLAGDYEQYF
TRBV7-2	TRBD2	NA	TRBJ2-7	TGTGCCAGCAGCCCAGGGACTAGCGGGAACACCTACGAGCAGTACTTC	CASSPGTSGNTYEQYF
TRBV7-6	NA	NA	TRBJ2-2	TGTGCCAGCAGCTTAGCGGAGGGCACCGGGGAGCTGTTTTTT	CASSLAEGTGELFF
TRBV11-1	TRBD2	NA	TRBJ2-5	TGTGCCAGCAGCCCAAGAAATAGCGGGAGGGGGGAGACCCAGTACTTC	CASSPRNSGRGETQYF
TRBV28	TRBD2	NA	TRBJ2-7	TGTGCCAGCACCTGGACTAGCGGGAGCGAGCAGTACTTC	CASTWTSGSEQYF
TRBV5-1	TRBD2	NA	TRBJ2-2	TGCGCCAGCTTCCCCGTGACTAGCGGGAGGGAGAACGAGCTGTTTTTT	CASFPVTSGRENELFF
TRBV28	NA	once	TRBJ1-4	TGTGCCAGCAGTTTTCCGGGAGCAACTAATGAAAAACTGTTTTTT	CASSFPGATNEKLFF
TRBV7-2	NA	NA	TRBJ2-3	TGTGCCAGCAGCTTAGCTTGGCCGAACACAGATACGCAGTATTTT	CASSLAWPNTDTQYF
TRBV28	NA	NA	TRBJ1-1	TGTGCCAGCAGTTTATCAGGGAACACTGAAGCTTTCTTT	CASSLSGNTEAFF
TRBV7-3	TRBD2	NA	TRBJ2-7	TGTGCCAGCAGCTCGGGACTAGCGGGCCCCTACGAGCAGTACTTC	CASSSGLAGPYEQYF
TRBV4-2	NA	NA	TRBJ1-6	TGTGCCAGCAGCCAAGACAGGAATAATTCACCCCTCCACTTT	CASSQDRNNSPLHF
TRBV7-2	TRBD1	NA	TRBJ1-2	TGTGCCAGCAGCCTGTGGACAGGGGGATTTGATGGCTACACCTTC	CASSLWTGGFDGYTF
TRBV9	NA	NA	TRBJ2-1	TGTGCCAGCAGCGTAGCTATCTACAATGAGCAGTTCTTC	CASSVAIYNEQFF
TRBV28	NA	NA	TRBJ2-4	TGTGCCAGCACCAGTAGCCGGACCAAAAACATTCAGTACTTC	CASTSSRTKNIQYF
TRBV25-1	NA	NA	TRBJ1-4	TGTGCCAGCAGTGAATCAGGCAGAGCTGCTTGGAATGAAAAACTGTTTTTT	CASSESGRAAWNEKLFF
TRBV6-5	TRBD2	NA	TRBJ2-3	TGTGCCAGCAGCCAGAGACTAGCGGGTACAGATACGCAGTATTTT	CASSQRLAGTDTQYF
TRBV27	TRBD2	NA	TRBJ2-4	TGTGCCAGCAGTTCCTGGACTAGCGGGATATCCAAAAACATTCAGTACTTC	CASSSWTSGISKNIQYF
TRBV7-2	TRBD2	NA	TRBJ2-1	TGTGCCAGCAGCCCCCCGGGACTAGCGGTGGGGGGGCAGTTCTTC	CASSPPGLAVGGQFF
TRBV28	TRBD1	NA	TRBJ1-2	TGTGCCAGCAGTCCGACAGGGCCTATAACGGGGGATGGCTACACCTTC	CASSPTGPITGDGYTF
TRBV23-1	NA	NA	TRBJ2-5	TGCGCCAGCAGTCACGAAGGAGGGTTGCGGCAAGCTAGTCAGTACTTC	CASSHEGGLRQASQYF
TRBV30	NA	NA	TRBJ2-5	TGTGCCTGGGAGCTCGGGTCTGGGGAGACCCAGTACTTC	CAWELGSGETQYF
TRBV2	TRBD1	NA	TRBJ2-7	TGTGCCAAACAGGGGTCCTACGAGCAGTACTTC	CAKQGSYEQYF
TRBV7-9	TRBD2	NA	TRBJ2-5	TGTGCCAGCAGCTTAGAGAAGTGGACTAGCGGGAGTGGGGAGACCCAGTACTTC	CASSLEKWTSGSGETQYF
TRBV7-2	NA	NA	TRBJ2-6	TGTGCCAGCAGCCAAATCAACTCTGGGGCCAACGTCCTGACTTTC	CASSQINSGANVLTF
TRBV19	TRBD2	NA	TRBJ2-2	TGTGCCAGTAAAGGGAGGGTAGCCGGGGAGCTGTTTTTT	CASKGRVAGELFF
TRBV4-1	NA	few	TRBJ1-2	TGCGCCAGCAGCCTCCTCCAGGGGAGCTATGGCTACACCTTC	CASSLLQGSYGYTF
TRBV30	NA	few	TRBJ2-7	TGTGCCTGGGCAGGTAACTACGAGCAGTACTTC	CAWAGNYEQYF
TRBV19	TRBD2	NA	TRBJ2-5	TGTGCCAGCAGCCGGACTAGCGGGAGGGCTAGGGAGACCCAGTACTTC	CASSRTSGRARETQYF
TRBV5-1	NA	NA	TRBJ2-1	TGCGCCAGCAGCTTGACTAGTGGGTTCAATGAGCAGTTCTTC	CASSLTSGFNEQFF
TRBV28	NA	NA	TRBJ2-2	TGTGCCAGCAGTTTTGGCCAACAACCCAGACTCAACACCGGGGAGCTGTTTTTT	CASSFGQQPRLNTGELFF
TRBV6-1	NA	NA	TRBJ2-1	TGTGCCAGCAAAAGGGGGACATTTGGAGACAATGAGCAGTTCTTC	CASKRGTFGDNEQFF
TRBV5-1	TRBD2	NA	TRBJ2-3	TGCGCCAGCAGCTTTCCGGCCAGCGGGAGAAGCACAGATACGCAGTATTTT	CASSFPASGRSTDTQYF
TRBV4-3	NA	NA	TRBJ2-3	TGCGCCAGCAGCCAAGTACCGCAGGGAACCTACACCACAGATACGCAGTATTTT	CASSQVPQGTYTTDTQYF